The 23 T cell receptor beta chains reported below all come from one sample, sequenced in a study of blood T cell repertoires in COVID-19. Assay: immunoSEQ multiplex PCR; the TCRdb copy retains only in-frame clones and omits some. Of 220,000 or so clones in the sample, 82% were seen once. The material sequenced was peripheral blood. The receptors derive from a woman aged 80 or over with COVID-19, enrolled during active disease.

This rearrangement joins TRBV27 to TRBJ1-2, with TRBD1 matching over 7 bases. The CDR3 contains 14 residues. The junction had 8 bases not matched to a gene; V was cut back by 5 bases and J by 5 bases. From germline, CDR1 is MNHEY and CDR2 SMNVEV (reference sequence). The CDR3 loop reads CASSDGQASYGYTF. CDR3 sequence (DNA): TGTGCCAGCAGTGACGGACAGGCTTCATATGGCTACACCTTC.

The gene calls are TRBV6-5 and TRBJ2-1, with 10 bases lining up with TRBD2. The germline V gene has CDR1 MNHEY and CDR2 SVGAGI. The V gene end was trimmed by 4 bases and the J gene end by 6 bases; junction bases not matched to a gene: 3. The CDR3 length is 14 residues. CDR3 sequence reads: CASSSGLASNEQFF. The CDR3 bases are TGTGCCAGCAGTTCGGGACTAGCGAGCAATGAGCAGTTCTTC.

The V gene is TRBV24-1, the J gene TRBJ2-3; TRBD2 agrees at 13 bases. V lost 1 base to trimming and J lost 4 bases; unmatched junction nucleotides: 1. Germline values: CDR1 KGHDR, CDR2 SFDVKD. The CDR3 runs 16 residues. CDR3 in DNA: TGTGCCACCAGTGATTTACTAGCGGGAGGGCCAGATACGCAGTATTTT. Encoded protein: CATSDLLAGGPDTQYF.

The chain links TRBV5-1 to TRBJ1-2, with unresolved D. CDR1 and CDR2 (germline): SGHRS, YFSETQ. The CDR3 covers 13 residues. Trimming shortened V by 3 bases and J by 1 base, and 7 bases separated the two germline ends. The CDR3, as DNA: TGCGCCAGCAGCTCCTATAATAACTATGGCTACACCTTC. This codes for CASSSYNNYGYTF.

The gene calls are TRBV14 and TRBJ2-5; 10 nucleotides line up with TRBD1. This CDR3 is 16 amino acids long. Germline trimming cut 4 bases from V and 2 bases from J; bases unmatched to any gene: 7. Germline values: CDR1 SGHDN, CDR2 FVKESK. CDR3 sequence reads: CASSRPRTGGQETQYF. DNA for the CDR3: TGTGCCAGCAGCCGACCTAGGACAGGGGGACAAGAGACCCAGTACTTC.

J is TRBJ1-3 and V is TRBV19, with D uncertain. CDR1 is LNHDA, CDR2 SQIVND, per germline (reference sequence). This CDR3 is built from 16 residues. V lost 5 bases and J 2 bases, leaving 16 bases between the germline ends. The CDR3 reads CASSQTTTSPGNTIYF. The CDR3 DNA is TGTGCCAGTAGTCAAACGACGACATCCCCTGGAAACACCATATATTTT.

CDR3: CASSQESQNAYNEQFF. CDR3 sequence (DNA): TGCGCCAGCAGCCAGGAGTCCCAGAACGCCTACAATGAGCAGTTCTTC. The rearrangement links TRBV4-3 to TRBJ2-1; D call uncertain. The CDR3 is 16 residues long. From germline, CDR1 is LGHNA and CDR2 YSLEER. V gave up 3 bases and J gave up 2 bases, with 14 bases separating them.

The V and J genes are TRBV7-3 and TRBJ2-6; 9 positions agree with TRBD2. Germline CDR1 is SGHTA and CDR2 is FQGTGA. After removal of 1 base from V and 2 bases from J, the junction contained 3 bases not matched to a gene. The CDR3 runs to 17 residues. CDR3 region: CASSLRAGGPGANVLTF. CDR3 sequence (DNA): TGTGCCAGCAGCTTAAGGGCGGGAGGGCCTGGGGCCAACGTCCTGACTTTC.

The chain is built from TRBV7-9 and TRBJ1-4; 7 bases match TRBD1. Germline CDR1 SEHNR, CDR2 FQNEAQ (reference sequence). This CDR3 is built from 16 residues. The trim removed 5 bases at V and 0 bases at J, leaving 6 bases unmatched. The CDR3 is CASSIRTGSTNEKLFF. The CDR3 DNA reads TGTGCCAGCAGCATCAGGACAGGTTCAACTAATGAAAAACTGTTTTTT. Full variable domain (outside the CDR3, taken from reference TRBV7-9 and TRBJ1-4): DTGVSQNPRHKITKRGQNVTFRCDPISEHNRLYWYRQTLGQGPEFLTYFQNEAQLEKSRLLSDRFSAERPKGSFSTLEIQRTEQGDSAMYLCASSIRTGSTNEKLFFGSGTQLSVL.

The V and J genes are TRBV18 and TRBJ1-1, with D possibly matching TRBD1 (5 bases). The germline V gene encodes CDR1 KGHSH and CDR2 LQKENI. CDR3 length equals 14 residues. Trimming took 6 bases from V and 1 from J, leaving 12 bases between them. CDR3 DNA sequence: TGTGCCAGCTCCCCTTTGGACAAGAACACTGAAGCTTTCTTT. Translating gives CASSPLDKNTEAFF.

This sequence joins TRBV6-5 and TRBJ2-1; TRBD2 matches at 8 bases. Trimming took 2 bases from V and 8 from J; bases not matched to a gene: 5. Per the germline V gene, CDR1 is MNHEY and CDR2 is SVGAGI. CDR3 size: 14 residues. CDR3 DNA: TGTGCCAGCAGTTACGGGACTAGTATAGATGAGCAGTTCTTC. This translates into CASSYGTSIDEQFF.

The J gene is TRBJ2-2, the V gene TRBV28; possibly TRBD2 for D (5 bases). CDR1 is MDHEN and CDR2 is SYDVKM in the germline V gene. V was trimmed by 8 bases and J by 1 base, leaving 5 bases between them. The CDR3 is 12 amino acids. CDR3 DNA sequence: TGTGCCAGCCGGGGGAACACCGGGGAGCTGTTTTTT. Amino acid sequence: CASRGNTGELFF.

The chain is built from TRBV5-1 and TRBJ1-2, with 7 bases lining up with TRBD1. CDR1 and CDR2 (germline): SGHRS, YFSETQ. The V gene end was trimmed by 3 bases and the J gene end by 4 bases; junction bases not matched to a gene: 3. This CDR3 is built from 13 residues. This chain's CDR3 is CASSSGGSYGYTF. The CDR3 nucleotides read TGCGCCAGCAGCTCAGGGGGGAGCTATGGCTACACCTTC.

V usage is TRBV2 and J usage is TRBJ1-2, with TRBD1 identical over 9 bases. CDR3 size: 13 residues. Per the germline V gene, CDR1 is SNHLY and CDR2 is FYNNEI. The V and J ends lost 8 bases and 1 base, in that order; junction bases with no gene match: 2. The DNA for the CDR3 is TGTGCCAGCGGGACAGGGCTTAACTATGGCTACACCTTC. Its protein is CASGTGLNYGYTF.

This chain joins TRBV4-1 and TRBJ2-3; D is possibly TRBD2 (6 bases). Per the germline V gene, CDR1 is MGHRA and CDR2 is YSYEKL. V was trimmed by 4 bases and J by 1 base, leaving 15 bases between them. This CDR3 comprises 16 residues. CDR3 DNA: TGCGCCAGCAGCCTGGGACTTTCCCAGGGCACAGATACGCAGTATTTT. It codes for CASSLGLSQGTDTQYF.

This chain joins TRBV5-4 and TRBJ2-3; tentatively, D is TRBD2 (5 bases). CDR3 length: 14 residues. V lost 4 bases and J lost 3, with 12 bases in between. Germline V gives CDR1 SGHNT, CDR2 YYREEE (reference sequence). The CDR3 spells CASSASRRTDTQYF. The CDR3 DNA follows: TGTGCCAGCAGCGCTTCGCGGAGGACAGATACGCAGTATTTT.

V is TRBV9 and J is TRBJ2-3; no reliable D call. The CDR3 spans 13 residues. V dropped 3 bases and J dropped 8 bases, with 13 bases sitting between them. Germline CDR1 and CDR2: SGDLS and YYNGEE. The CDR3 DNA reads as TGTGCCAGCAGCGACTTTGTGTCGGGTACGCAGTATTTT. Translation: CASSDFVSGTQYF. Supplemented by reference TRBV9 and TRBJ2-3, the full variable domain reads DSGVTQTPKHLITATGQRVTLRCSPRSGDLSVYWYQQSLDQGLQFLIQYYNGEERAKGNILERFSAQQFPDLHSELNLSSLELGDSALYFCASSDFVSGTQYFGPGTRLTVL.

This clone occurred a few times. The rearrangement joins TRBV5-1 to TRBJ2-2; TRBD2 aligns across 14 bases. CDR1 and CDR2 (germline): SGHRS, YFSETQ. The V and J ends lost 4 bases and 6 bases, in that order; junction bases with no gene match: 5. The CDR3 extends over 16 amino acids. CDR3 residues: CASSAGTSGRPGELFF. CDR3 bases: TGCGCCAGCAGCGCCGGGACTAGCGGGAGACCCGGGGAGCTGTTTTTT.

This chain connects TRBV3-1 (or the pseudogene TRBV3-2) to TRBJ1-3; D not certain. This CDR3 spans 15 amino acids. V was shortened by 2 bases and J by 1 base, with 9 bases between the two germline ends. Germline-derived CDR1 and CDR2 are LGHDT and YNNKEL (reference sequence). The chain's CDR3 is CASSQYPDSGNTIYF. The CDR3 DNA is TGTGCCAGCAGCCAATACCCAGATTCTGGAAACACCATATATTTT.

This clone was detected only once. This chain links TRBV7-8 with TRBJ2-6, with D tentatively TRBD1 (6 bases). Trimming removed 5 bases from V and 0 bases from J, with 11 bases in between. The CDR3 contains 16 residues. Per the germline V gene, CDR1 is SGHVS and CDR2 is FQNEAQ. CDR3 protein: CASSRQVLSGANVLTF. The CDR3 DNA is TGTGCCAGCAGCCGACAGGTTCTCTCTGGGGCCAACGTCCTGACTTTC.

In regard to this clone: At the DNA level, this CDR3 is encoded by other sequences in the same sample as well. V and J are TRBV7-9 and TRBJ1-1; 8 positions match TRBD1. The CDR3 length is 15 residues. The germline V gene encodes CDR1 SEHNR and CDR2 FQNEAQ (reference sequence). V was clipped by 5 bases and J by 0 bases; unmatched bases: 5. The CDR3 reads CASSPRQGLNTEAFF. Here the CDR3 DNA reads TGTGCCAGCAGCCCACGACAGGGGTTGAACACTGAAGCTTTCTTT.

The chain links TRBV7-9 to TRBJ2-5, with 7 bases aligning to TRBD1. There are 13 residues in the CDR3. J was trimmed by 3 bases and V by 4 bases; bases with no gene match: 2. CDR1 and CDR2 (germline): SEHNR, FQNEAQ (reference sequence). CDR3 amino acids: CASSWDSKETQYF. CDR3 DNA sequence: TGTGCCAGCAGCTGGGACAGTAAAGAGACCCAGTACTTC.

The rearrangement joins TRBV5-1 to TRBJ1-1; the D gene is possibly TRBD1 (5 bases). The CDR3 spans 13 residues. Trimming pared 3 bases from V and 1 base from J, leaving 7 bases between. The germline V gene has CDR1 SGHRS and CDR2 YFSETQ. In nucleotides, the CDR3 is TGCGCCAGCAGCTCACAGGCGAACACTGAAGCTTTCTTT. Translation gives CASSSQANTEAFF.